This T cell receptor (beta chain) was sequenced in a study of technical replicates of blood from a handful of donors. Here immunoSEQ multiplex PCR was the method, and the copy in TCRdb shows in-frame clones only, minus some. This table holds about 85,000 clones, roughly 94% found once. The TCR sequence derives from a human donor in good health. The source material was T cells isolated from PBMCs.

CDR3 loop: CASSLQESTTGGGNIQYF. The CDR3 DNA reads TGTGCCAGCAGCCTTCAAGAATCTACGACAGGGGGAGGGAACATTCAGTACTTC. V usage is TRBV13 and J usage is TRBJ2-4; 9 bases align to TRBD1. There are 18 residues in the CDR3. Looked up from germline, CDR1 is PRHDT and CDR2 is FYEKMQ (reference sequence). The V gene end was trimmed by 5 bases and the J gene end by 7 bases; junction bases not matched to a gene: 18.